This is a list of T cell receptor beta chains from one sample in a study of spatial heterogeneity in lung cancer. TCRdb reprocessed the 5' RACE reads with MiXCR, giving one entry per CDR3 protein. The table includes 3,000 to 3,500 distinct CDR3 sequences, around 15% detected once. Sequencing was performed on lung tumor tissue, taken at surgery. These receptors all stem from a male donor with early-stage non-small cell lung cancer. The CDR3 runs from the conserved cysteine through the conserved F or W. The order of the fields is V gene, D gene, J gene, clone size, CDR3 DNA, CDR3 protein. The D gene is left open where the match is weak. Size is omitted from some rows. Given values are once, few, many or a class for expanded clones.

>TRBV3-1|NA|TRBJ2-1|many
TGTGCCAGCAGCCAAGGGCGGGTCATCGAGCAGTTCTTC
CASSQGRVIEQFF
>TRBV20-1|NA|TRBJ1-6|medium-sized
TGCAGTGCTAGAGTTAGCACTTCACCCCTCCACTTT
CSARVSTSPLHF
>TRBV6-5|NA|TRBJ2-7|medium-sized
TGTGCCAGCAGTTACTCTGTGGGTGCATACGAGCAGTACTTC
CASSYSVGAYEQYF
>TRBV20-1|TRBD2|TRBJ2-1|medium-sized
TGCAGTGCTAGCCCCCCAGCGGGAGGCAATGAGCAGTTCTTC
CSASPPAGGNEQFF
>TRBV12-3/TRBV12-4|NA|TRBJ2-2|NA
TGTGCCAGCAGCTTTGATGGGGGCGGGGAGCTGTTTTTT
CASSFDGGGELFF
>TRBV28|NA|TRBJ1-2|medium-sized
TGTGCCAGCAGTCCCCCGGGGATTACGGATGGCTACACCTTC
CASSPPGITDGYTF
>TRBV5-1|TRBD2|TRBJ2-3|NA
TGCGCCAGCAGGCGGGAGTCCGCAGATACGCAGTATTTT
CASRRESADTQYF
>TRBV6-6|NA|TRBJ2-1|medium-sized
TGTGCCAGCAACCGCGGGACGGTGAATGAGCAGTTCTTC
CASNRGTVNEQFF
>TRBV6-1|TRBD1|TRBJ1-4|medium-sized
TGTGCCAGCAGTGAGCCGGGACAGGGAAGTGAAAAACTGTTTTTT
CASSEPGQGSEKLFF
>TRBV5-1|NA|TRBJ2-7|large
TGCGCCAGCAGCTCGGGGGGGACAGGCAACTACGAGCAGTACTTC
CASSSGGTGNYEQYF
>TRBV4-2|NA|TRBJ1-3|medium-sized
TGTGCCAGCAGCCAAATCGACCCTTTCTCTGGAAACACCATATATTTT
CASSQIDPFSGNTIYF
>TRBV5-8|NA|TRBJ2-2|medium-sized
TGTGCCAGCAGCAAAGGTCAGGGTACCGGGGAGCTGTTTTTT
CASSKGQGTGELFF
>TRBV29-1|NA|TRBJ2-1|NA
TGCAGCCTCCAGTTGGGGAATGAGCAGTTCTTC
CSLQLGNEQFF
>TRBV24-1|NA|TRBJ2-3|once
TGTGCCACCAGTGATCCCCTTGGCCCCCTCGGGGCGACAGATACGCAGTATTTT
CATSDPLGPLGATDTQYF
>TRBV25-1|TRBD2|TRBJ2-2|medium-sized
TGTGCCAGCAGTGAACTAGCGGACACCGGGGAGCTGTTTTTT
CASSELADTGELFF
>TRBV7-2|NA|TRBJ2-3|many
TGTGCCAGCAGCACCGGAGGGGGCTATATCACAGATACGCAGTATTTT
CASSTGGGYITDTQYF
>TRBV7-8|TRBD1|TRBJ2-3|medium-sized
TGTGCCAGCAGCCAACAACGGGACAGCAGCACAGATACGCAGTATTTT
CASSQQRDSSTDTQYF
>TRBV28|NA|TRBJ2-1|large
TGTGCCAGCAGAGGGGGCGGGAGCAATGAGCAGTTCTTC
CASRGGGSNEQFF
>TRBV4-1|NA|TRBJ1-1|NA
TGCGCCAGCAGACCCGGGTGGGACACTGAAGCTTTCTTT
CASRPGWDTEAFF
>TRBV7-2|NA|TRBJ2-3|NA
TGTGCCAGCAGCTTAGCCCGTTCTAGGGGGGCAGATACGCAGTATTTT
CASSLARSRGADTQYF
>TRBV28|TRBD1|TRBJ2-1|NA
TGTGCCAGCAGCCCGTCGTTTACAGGGACAGGAAACACAACCTACAATGAGCAGTTCTTC
CASSPSFTGTGNTTYNEQFF
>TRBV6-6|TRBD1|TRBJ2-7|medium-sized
TGTGCCAGCAGCCTCCGGGACAGGGGGCTGAGCGAGCAGTACTTC
CASSLRDRGLSEQYF
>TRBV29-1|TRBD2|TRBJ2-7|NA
TGCAGCGTTGAAGTGGATGGGAGCGGGGGTAGCGAGTACTTC
CSVEVDGSGGSEYF
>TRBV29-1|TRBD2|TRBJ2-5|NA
TGCAGCGCCGCGTGGCTAGCGGGAGCGGAGACCCAGTACTTC
CSAAWLAGAETQYF
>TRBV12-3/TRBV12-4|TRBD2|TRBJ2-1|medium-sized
TGTGCCAGCAGCCGTAGCGGGAGGGTGGACAATGAGCAGTTCTTC
CASSRSGRVDNEQFF
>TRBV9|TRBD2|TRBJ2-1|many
TGTGCCAGCAGCCCCCGGACTAGGACTTCCTACAATGAGCAGTTCTTC
CASSPRTRTSYNEQFF
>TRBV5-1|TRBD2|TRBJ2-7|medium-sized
TGCGCCAGCAGCTTGGGGTCTAGCGGTCCCTACGAGCAGTACTTC
CASSLGSSGPYEQYF
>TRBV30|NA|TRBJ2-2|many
TGTGCCGAGGATCCTAAGAACACCGGGGAGCTGTTTTTT
CAEDPKNTGELFF
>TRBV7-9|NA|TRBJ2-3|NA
TGTGCCAGCAGCCTACAGGGTTTCGGAGATACGCAGTATTTT
CASSLQGFGDTQYF